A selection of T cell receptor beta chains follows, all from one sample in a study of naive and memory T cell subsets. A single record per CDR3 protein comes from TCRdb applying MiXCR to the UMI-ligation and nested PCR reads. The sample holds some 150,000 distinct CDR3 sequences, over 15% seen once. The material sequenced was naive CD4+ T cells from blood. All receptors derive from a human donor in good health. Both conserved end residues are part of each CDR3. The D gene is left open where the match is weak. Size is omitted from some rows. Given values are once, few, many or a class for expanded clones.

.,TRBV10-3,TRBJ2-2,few,TGTGCCATCAGTGAGGCCGATCCGTCCGGGGAGCTGTTTTTT,CAISEADPSGELFF
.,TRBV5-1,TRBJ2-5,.,TGCGCCAGCAGCTTGTTCCCGGAGGAGACCCAGTACTTC,CASSLFPEETQYF
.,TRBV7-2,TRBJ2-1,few,TGTGCCAGCAGCCGGCTTTTCTTCGGGCCCTCCTACAATGAGCAGTTCTTC,CASSRLFFGPSYNEQFF
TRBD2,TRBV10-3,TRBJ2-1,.,TGTGCCATCAGTGAACGGACTAGCGGAACCACTTACAATGAGCAGTTCTTC,CAISERTSGTTYNEQFF
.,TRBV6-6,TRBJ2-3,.,TGTGCCAGCATAAAAGTTAGTGAAGGACGAGTCACAGATACGCAGTATTTT,CASIKVSEGRVTDTQYF
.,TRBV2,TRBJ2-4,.,TGTGCCAGCCGGGAGGGCAGGGGGGCGAACATTCAGTACTTC,CASREGRGANIQYF
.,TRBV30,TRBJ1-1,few,TGTGCCTGGAGTCGTGCGAACACTGAAGCTTTCTTT,CAWSRANTEAFF
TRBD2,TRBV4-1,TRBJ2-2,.,TGCGCCAGCAGCCAAGATTCGCTTGCTAGCGGGAGAGACACCGGGGAGCTGTTTTTT,CASSQDSLASGRDTGELFF
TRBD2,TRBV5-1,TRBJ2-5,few,TGCGCCAGCAGCTTGGGACTAGCGGAGGTCGGCCAAGAGACCCAGTACTTC,CASSLGLAEVGQETQYF
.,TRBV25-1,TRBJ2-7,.,TGTGCCAGCAGTGAATTTCGGGGAACCCCCTACGAGCAGTACTTC,CASSEFRGTPYEQYF
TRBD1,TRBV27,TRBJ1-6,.,TGTGCCAGCAGTCCCAGACAGGGGACTAATTCACCCCTCCACTTT,CASSPRQGTNSPLHF
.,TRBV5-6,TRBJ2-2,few,TGTGCCAGCAGCCTCGACCTAACCGGGGAGCTGTTTTTT,CASSLDLTGELFF
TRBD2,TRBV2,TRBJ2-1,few,TGTGCCAGCAGTGAAGTCGTCGGGCTAGCGGGGAGCAATGAGCAGTTCTTC,CASSEVVGLAGSNEQFF
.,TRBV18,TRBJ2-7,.,TGTGCCAGCTCACCACGGGTATCCTACGAGCAGTACTTC,CASSPRVSYEQYF
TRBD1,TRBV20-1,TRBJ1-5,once,TGCAGTGCTAGGCTCGGGACAGAGCAGCCCCAGCATTTT,CSARLGTEQPQHF
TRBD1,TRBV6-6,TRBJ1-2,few,TGTGCCAGCAGGGGGACAGGAGGGAACTATGGCTACACCTTC,CASRGTGGNYGYTF
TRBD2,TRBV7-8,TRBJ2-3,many,TGTGCCAGCAGCTCCCGCCCTAGCGGGACCACAGATACGCAGTATTTT,CASSSRPSGTTDTQYF
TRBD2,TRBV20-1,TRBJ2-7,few,TGCAGTGCTAGACTAGCGGGAATAGGGTACGAGCAGTACTTC,CSARLAGIGYEQYF
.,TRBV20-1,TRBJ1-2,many,TGCAGTGCTAGCGGGGAGGGCTATGGCTACACCTTC,CSASGEGYGYTF
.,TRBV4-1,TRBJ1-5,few,TGCGCCAGCAGCCAAGAAATATTCTACAGGGAGCCCCAGCATTTT,CASSQEIFYREPQHF
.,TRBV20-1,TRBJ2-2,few,TGCAGTGCCCGACACAGGGTCGCCGGGGAGCTGTTTTTT,CSARHRVAGELFF
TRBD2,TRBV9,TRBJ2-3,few,TGTGCCAGCAGCGTAGGAGCGGGGGATCCTTATACGCAGTATTTT,CASSVGAGDPYTQYF
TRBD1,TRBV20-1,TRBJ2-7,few,TGCAGTGCTAGACGGGGCGACAGGGCGGGCTACGAGCAGTACTTC,CSARRGDRAGYEQYF
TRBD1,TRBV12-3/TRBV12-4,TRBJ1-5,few,TGTGCCAGCACCAAAGACAGGGGCGATCAGCCCCAGCATTTT,CASTKDRGDQPQHF
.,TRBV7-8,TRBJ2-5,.,TGTGCCAGCAGCTTTGGTTCGGCTGGTGAGACCCAGTACTTC,CASSFGSAGETQYF
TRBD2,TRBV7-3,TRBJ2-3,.,TGTGCCAGCAGTCGACTAGCGGGAGGGGCCGGAGATACGCAGTATTTT,CASSRLAGGAGDTQYF
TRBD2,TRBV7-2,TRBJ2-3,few,TGTGCCAGCAGCTTAGAAAGCGGGAAAAGCACAGATACGCAGTATTTT,CASSLESGKSTDTQYF
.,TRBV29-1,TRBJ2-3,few,TGCAGCGTTATCGGCTTATCAGATACGCAGTATTTT,CSVIGLSDTQYF
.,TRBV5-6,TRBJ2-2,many,TGTGCCAGCAGCAGGGCGACCGGGGAGCTGTTTTTT,CASSRATGELFF
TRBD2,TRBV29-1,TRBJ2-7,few,TGCAGCGCTCTACCCGGACTAGCGGGAGTCCACGAGCAGTACTTC,CSALPGLAGVHEQYF
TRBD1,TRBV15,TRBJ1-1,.,TGTGCCACCAGCAGAGGTTCGGGGGACAGGGACGAAGCTTTCTTT,CATSRGSGDRDEAFF
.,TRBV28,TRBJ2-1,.,TGTGCCAGCAGTGCGCGAGTTGTGGAGTTCTTC,CASSARVVEFF
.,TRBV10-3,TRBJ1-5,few,TGTGCCATCAGTGAAAGTTCACTTTATCAGCCCCAGCATTTT,CAISESSLYQPQHF
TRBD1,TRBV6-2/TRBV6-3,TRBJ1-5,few,TGTGCCAGCAGGGCGGACAGGGGCTATAGCAATCAGCCCCAGCATTTT,CASRADRGYSNQPQHF
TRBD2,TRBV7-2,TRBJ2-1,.,TGTGCCAGCAGCTCCCCTGGCTCAGGGATACTAGCGGCCAGCTCCTACAATGAGCAGTTCTTC,CASSSPGSGILAASSYNEQFF
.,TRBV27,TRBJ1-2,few,TGTGCCAGCAGTAGGGGACACAACTATGGCTACACCTTC,CASSRGHNYGYTF
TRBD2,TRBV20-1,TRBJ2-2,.,TGCAGTGCCCTAGGGGAGGGCGGGGAGCTGTTTTTT,CSALGEGGELFF
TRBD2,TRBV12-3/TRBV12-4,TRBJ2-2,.,TGTGCCAGCAGTCCCGCCGGGAAGACTAGCGGGAGTGTCGCCGGGGAGCTGTTTTTT,CASSPAGKTSGSVAGELFF
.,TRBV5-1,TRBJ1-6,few,TGCGCCAGCAGCTTGATTTATGAGGGGTATTCACCCCTCCACTTT,CASSLIYEGYSPLHF
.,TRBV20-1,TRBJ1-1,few,TGCAGTGCTAGAGGTCAGGCCGGCGTGGACTCTTTCTTT,CSARGQAGVDSFF
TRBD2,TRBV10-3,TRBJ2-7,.,TGTGCCATCGGAGAGACAGGGCCGACTAGCGGGAGGGCCTACGAGCAGTACTTC,CAIGETGPTSGRAYEQYF
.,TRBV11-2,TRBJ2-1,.,TGTGCCAGCAGCTTACTGGGGCCCGAACATGAGCAGTTCTTC,CASSLLGPEHEQFF
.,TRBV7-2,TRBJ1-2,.,TGTGCCAGCAGCCCCCTTTCGCGGGATAGCTATGGCTACACCTTC,CASSPLSRDSYGYTF
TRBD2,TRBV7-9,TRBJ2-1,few,TGTGCCAGCAGCTTAAAAGCTAGCGGGAGGGCGAGTGAGCAGTTCTTC,CASSLKASGRASEQFF
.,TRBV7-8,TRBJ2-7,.,TGTGCCAGCACCTGGGTGATTGGAAGGAGCTCCTACGAGCAGTACTTC,CASTWVIGRSSYEQYF
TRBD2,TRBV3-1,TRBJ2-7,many,TGTGCCAGCAGCCCCGGAACCGCTAGCGGGAGATTTTACGAGCAGTACTTC,CASSPGTASGRFYEQYF
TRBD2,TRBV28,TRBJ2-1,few,TGTGCCAGCAGTTTATGGCGGCCTAGCGGGATTAATGAGCAGTTCTTC,CASSLWRPSGINEQFF